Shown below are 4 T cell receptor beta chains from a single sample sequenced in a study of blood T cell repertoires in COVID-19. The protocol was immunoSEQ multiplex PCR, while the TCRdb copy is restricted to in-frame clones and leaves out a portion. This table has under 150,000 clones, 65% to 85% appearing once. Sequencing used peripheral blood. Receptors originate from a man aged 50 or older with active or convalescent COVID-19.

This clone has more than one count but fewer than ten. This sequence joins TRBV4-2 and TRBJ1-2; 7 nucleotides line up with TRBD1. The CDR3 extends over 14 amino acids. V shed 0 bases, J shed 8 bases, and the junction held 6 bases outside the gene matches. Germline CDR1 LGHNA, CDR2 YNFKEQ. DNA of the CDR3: TGTGCCAGCAGCCAAGATAAGACAGGGCTAGGCTACACCTTC. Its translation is CASSQDKTGLGYTF.

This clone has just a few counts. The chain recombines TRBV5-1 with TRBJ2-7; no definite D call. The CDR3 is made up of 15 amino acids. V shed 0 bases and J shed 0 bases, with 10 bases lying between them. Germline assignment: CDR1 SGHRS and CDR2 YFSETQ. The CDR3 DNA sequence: TGCGCCAGCAGCTTGGCCGACTTCCCCTCCTACGAGCAGTACTTC. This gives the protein CASSLADFPSYEQYF.

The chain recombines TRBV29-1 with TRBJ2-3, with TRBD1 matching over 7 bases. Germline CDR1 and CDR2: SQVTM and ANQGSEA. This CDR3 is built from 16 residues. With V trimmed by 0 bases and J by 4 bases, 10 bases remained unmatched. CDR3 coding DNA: TGCAGCGTTGAAGAGAAGGTGAGGGGGCCCGCAGATACGCAGTATTTT. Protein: CSVEEKVRGPADTQYF.

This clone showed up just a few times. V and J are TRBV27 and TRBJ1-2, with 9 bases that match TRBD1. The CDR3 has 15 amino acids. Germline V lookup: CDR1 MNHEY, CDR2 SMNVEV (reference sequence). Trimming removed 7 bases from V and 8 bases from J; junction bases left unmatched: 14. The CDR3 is CASTPLGQGSEGYTF. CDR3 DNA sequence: TGTGCCAGCACTCCCCTTGGACAGGGGTCAGAAGGCTACACCTTC.